Below, 11 T cell receptor beta chains from the same sample are listed, as sequenced in a study of metastatic and nonmetastatic thyroid tumors. Each patient went into thyroid surgery without having received any treatment. TCRdb re-processed the PCR reads through MiXCR. This sample yields some 34,000 clones, of which approximately 15% are seen a single time; approximately 4.8% belongs to the top ten. The specimen sequenced was blood. These receptors came from a female donor with papillary thyroid cancer or a benign thyroid nodule (not recorded which). Some clones in this sample may be carry-over from other donors' samples.

In the case of this clone: The junction departs from the called germline gene at one end, perhaps through a read error. For the CDR3, the DNA is TGTGCCAGCATCTTAGAGTCCGGGTGCGAGCAGTACTTC. Translation gives CASILESGCEQYF. This rearrangement joins TRBV11-2 to TRBJ2-7; D not certain. The CDR3 totals 13 residues. Germline V gene data show CDR1 as SGHAT and CDR2 as FQNNGV. Complete variable domain (other parts from reference TRBV11-2 and TRBJ2-7): EAGVAQSPRYKIIEKRQSVAFWCNPISGHATLYWYQQILGQGPKLLIQFQNNGVVDDSQLPKDRFSAERLKGVDSTLKIQPAKLEDSAVYLCASILESGCEQYFGPGTRLTVT.

As regards this clone: This could be a read error, since a much larger clone is one nucleotide away. The J gene is TRBJ1-5, the V gene TRBV4-3, with D possibly TRBD1 on 5 matching bases. CDR3 length: 18 amino acids. V lost 4 bases and J lost 5, with 24 bases in between. Germline CDR1 is LGHNA and CDR2 is YSLEER. The CDR3 DNA reads as TGCGCCAGCAGCCGAGAAGCCGACAGATACTACGTGCATCAGCCCCAGCATTTT. It codes for CASSREADRYYVHQPQHF.

This rearrangement joins TRBV6-1 to TRBJ1-5; 7 bases agree with TRBD1. V was pared by 5 bases and J by 3 bases, with 7 bases of the junction left unmatched. This CDR3 spans 15 amino acids. Germline values: CDR1 MNHNS, CDR2 SASEGT. CDR3 bases: TGTGCCAGCAGTCGCCTTGACAGGGACAATCAGCCCCAGCATTTT. It translates to CASSRLDRDNQPQHF.

Note on this clone: The junction departs from germline at one end; a sequencing error may be responsible. The chain has TRBV28 and TRBJ1-5; 7 bases map to TRBD1. This CDR3 has 16 residues. Germline-derived CDR1 and CDR2 are MDHEN and SYDVKM. The CDR3 reads CASSQVQGHLNKPQHF. Written as DNA, the CDR3 is TGTGCCAGCAGTCAGGTACAGGGGCACCTCAATAAGCCCCAGCATTTT.

This clone was recorded many times. V usage is TRBV20-1 and J usage is TRBJ1-4; TRBD1 matches 10 bases. The CDR3 has 15 residues. Germline V CDR1 and CDR2: DFQATT, SNEGSKA (reference sequence). The ends lost 3 bases at V and 6 bases at J; junction bases unmatched: 7. The CDR3 reads CSASLGTGDYEKLFF. The CDR3 nucleotides read TGCAGTGCTAGTCTGGGGACAGGGGATTATGAAAAACTGTTTTTT.

At least ten counts were recorded for this clone. A much larger clone is a single base away; this may be a read error. This chain connects TRBV28 to TRBJ2-3, with D perhaps TRBD2 (6 bases). The CDR3 consists of 15 residues. V was trimmed by 6 bases and J by 4 bases, leaving 17 bases between them. Germline loops: CDR1 MDHEN, CDR2 SYDVKM. CDR3 in amino acids: CASRTTRWGADTQYF. DNA for the CDR3: TGTGCCAGCAGAACGACTAGGTGGGGCGCAGATACGCAGTATTTT.

Many counts were recorded for this clone. This chain connects TRBV7-3 to TRBJ2-6; D not certain. The length of the CDR3 is 14 residues. Germline values: CDR1 SGHTA, CDR2 FQGTGA. Trimming took 4 bases from V and 1 from J, leaving 5 bases between them. The CDR3 is CASSYDSGANVLTF. In DNA, the CDR3 is TGTGCCAGCAGCTATGATTCTGGGGCCAACGTCCTGACTTTC.

This clone was detected many times. Other DNA variants within this sample encode the same CDR3. The chain recombines TRBV5-4 with TRBJ1-1, with D possibly matching TRBD1 (5 bases). V was shortened by 4 bases and J by 3 bases, with 13 bases between the two germline ends. CDR1 and CDR2 from the germline V gene are SGHNT and YYREEE (reference sequence). The CDR3 spans 14 residues. CDR3 DNA: TGTGCCAGCAGCCCGAAGGGGCCTTACACTGAAGCTTTCTTT. Translated, it gives CASSPKGPYTEAFF.

Points on this clone: Mismatch with germline at one junction end may stem from a read error. The rearrangement joins TRBV9 to TRBJ1-2; D is unresolved. The CDR3 extends over 13 amino acids. The germline V gene has CDR1 SGDLS and CDR2 YYNGEE. CDR3 in DNA: TGTGCCAGCAGCGCGATCTCGGGCTATGGCTGCACCTTC. Its translation is CASSAISGYGCTF.

This clone was found many times. The chain has TRBV11-2 and TRBJ2-1; D is unclear. Trimming pared 0 bases from V and 1 base from J, leaving 7 bases between. The CDR3 covers 15 residues. The germline CDR1 and CDR2 sequences are SGHAT and FQNNGV. CDR3 DNA: TGTGCCAGCAGCTTAGATCATGGGTCCTACAATGAGCAGTTCTTC. This sequence encodes CASSLDHGSYNEQFF.

This clone was picked up a small number of times. The chain carries TRBV12-3 or TRBV12-4 and TRBJ2-3; 8 bases are shared with TRBD2. Trimming cost V 6 bases and J 8 bases; bases outside gene matches: 7. The CDR3 consists of 13 residues. The CDR3 region has the DNA TGTGCCAGCAGCCTATCGGGGGGGGGTACGCAGTATTTT. This translates into CASSLSGGGTQYF.